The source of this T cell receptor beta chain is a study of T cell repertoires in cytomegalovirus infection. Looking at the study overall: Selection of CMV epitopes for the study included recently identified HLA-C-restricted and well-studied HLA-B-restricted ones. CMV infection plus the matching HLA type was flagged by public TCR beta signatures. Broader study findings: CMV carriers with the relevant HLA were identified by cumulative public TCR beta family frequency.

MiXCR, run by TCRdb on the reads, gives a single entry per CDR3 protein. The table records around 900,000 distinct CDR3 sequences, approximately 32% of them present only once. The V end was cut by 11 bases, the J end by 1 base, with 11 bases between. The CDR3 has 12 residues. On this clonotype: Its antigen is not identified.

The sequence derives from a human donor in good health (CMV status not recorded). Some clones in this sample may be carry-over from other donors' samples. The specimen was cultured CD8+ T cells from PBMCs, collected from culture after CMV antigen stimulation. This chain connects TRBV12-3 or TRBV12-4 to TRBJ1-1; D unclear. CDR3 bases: TGTGCCTCCGGGCCTTGGAACACTGAAGCTTTCTTT. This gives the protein CASGPWNTEAFF.